The 16 T cell receptor beta chains in this list originate from one sample, sequenced in a study of T-cell reconstitution after alpha-beta-depleted transplantation in children. Unique molecular identifiers were used in preparing the TCRbeta library. TCRdb processed the PCR reads anew with MiXCR; each CDR3 protein has one entry. The table shows around 490,000 distinct CDR3 sequences, with about an eighth occurring only once. The sample was PBMCs, mostly from graft donor cells, taken 180 days after TCRalphabeta/CD19-depleted stem cell transplant. All receptors come from a female patient aged 2-10 years who had a stem cell transplant for aplastic anemia, so the T cells may come from the graft donor.

This clonotype was observed a handful of times. The chain links TRBV2 to TRBJ1-5; the D gene is possibly TRBD1 (5 bases). The CDR3 runs 16 residues. The V end was cut by 6 bases, the J end by 0 bases, with 15 bases between. Per germline, CDR1 SNHLY and CDR2 FYNNEI. The DNA for the CDR3 is TGTGCCAGCAGGGGATCCGACAGTTATAGCAATCAGCCCCAGCATTTT. Its translation is CASRGSDSYSNQPQHF.

This clonotype came up a few times. The rearrangement uses TRBV11-2 and TRBJ2-7, with a tentative D call TRBD2 (6 bases). This CDR3 spans 14 amino acids. The V and J ends lost 1 base and 6 bases respectively, with 13 bases between them. Germline CDR1 reads SGHAT; CDR2 reads FQNNGV. CDR3 nucleotides: TGTGCCAGCAGCTTAGCGGGAGCGGCCAGCGAGCAGTACTTC. This gives the protein CASSLAGAASEQYF.

V gene TRBV12-3 or TRBV12-4 combines with J gene TRBJ2-7; tentatively, D is TRBD1 or TRBD2 (5 bases each). The CDR3 consists of 15 residues. Trimming pared 1 base from V and 2 bases from J, leaving 12 bases between. Here the CDR3 DNA reads TGTGCCAGCAGTTTAGGGGGACGTAAGACCTACGAGCAGTACTTC. Amino acids: CASSLGGRKTYEQYF.

This clonotype was seen at least ten times. The V gene is TRBV5-1, the J gene TRBJ2-7, with TRBD1 matching 8 bases. This CDR3 region has 13 residues. Per germline, CDR1 SGHRS and CDR2 YFSETQ. Trimming at V came to 4 bases and at J to 5 bases, leaving 5 bases not matched to a gene. The chain's CDR3 is CASSLTGDDEQYF. The CDR3 DNA follows: TGCGCCAGCAGCCTGACAGGGGACGACGAGCAGTACTTC.

The chain employs TRBV9 and TRBJ1-2; no clear D gene. The V end lost 0 bases, the J end lost 5 bases, and 8 bases lay between the germline ends. Germline V gene sequence: CDR1 SGDLS, CDR2 YYNGEE. This CDR3 region has 13 residues. The CDR3 here is CASSVEGRYGYTF. CDR3 bases: TGTGCCAGCAGCGTAGAAGGGAGGTATGGCTACACCTTC.

In its sample, this clonotype was seen many times. The V and J genes are TRBV20-1 and TRBJ2-1; TRBD2 is a possible D gene (6 bases). This CDR3 contains 16 residues. Germline assignment: CDR1 DFQATT and CDR2 SNEGSKA (reference sequence). V shed 6 bases and J shed 0 bases, with 18 bases lying between them. This CDR3 reads CSAPRPGLSSYNEQFF. The CDR3 DNA reads TGCAGTGCGCCTCGCCCGGGACTCTCCTCCTACAATGAGCAGTTCTTC.

Only a few counts were recorded for this clonotype. The chain has TRBV29-1 and TRBJ2-3; the match to TRBD2 covers 8 bases. This CDR3 contains 15 residues. Losses at the gene ends were 3 bases for V and 1 base for J; bases not matched to a gene: 6. Per germline, CDR1 SQVTM and CDR2 ANQGSEA. For the CDR3, the DNA is TGCAGCGTTGACTTTACTAGCGGCGGCACAGATACGCAGTATTTT. The encoded protein is CSVDFTSGGTDTQYF.

Here the CDR3 reads CASRPGLLYSGANVLTF. CDR3 nucleotides: TGTGCCAGCAGGCCGGGACTTCTCTACTCTGGGGCCAACGTCCTGACTTTC. The chain has TRBV12-3 or TRBV12-4 and TRBJ2-6; D is possibly TRBD2 (6 bases). The V gene lost 6 bases and the J gene lost 0 bases, with 15 bases spanning the gap. This CDR3 spans 17 amino acids.

This clonotype appeared a few times. The V gene is TRBV19, the J gene TRBJ2-5, with no clear D. Germline CDR1 reads LNHDA; CDR2 reads SQIVND (reference sequence). This CDR3 has 16 amino acids. Deletions cut 4 bases from V and 5 bases from J, with 20 bases between. The CDR3 DNA is TGTGCCAGTAGTAATCCCCAGTTGACACTGCTGGAGACCCAGTACTTC. It translates to CASSNPQLTLLETQYF.

This clonotype was counted between two and nine times. V and J are TRBV5-1 and TRBJ2-3; no firm D call. Germline V gene data show CDR1 as SGHRS and CDR2 as YFSETQ. The CDR3 consists of 13 residues. V was clipped by 7 bases and J by 2 bases, with 11 bases between them. The CDR3 sequence: CASRIGTTDTQYF. CDR3 DNA: TGCGCCAGCCGGATAGGTACCACAGATACGCAGTATTTT. Filled out from reference TRBV5-1 and TRBJ2-3, the complete variable domain reads KAGVTQTPRYLIKTRGQQVTLSCSPISGHRSVSWYQQTPGQGLQFLFEYFSETQRNKGNFPGRFSGRQFSNSRSEMNVSTLELGDSALYLCASRIGTTDTQYFGPGTRLTVL.

The J gene is TRBJ2-2, the V gene TRBV7-3; 9 bases agree with TRBD1. The trim removed 3 bases at V and 6 bases at J, leaving 5 bases unmatched. The CDR3 is 15 residues long. Looked up from germline, CDR1 is SGHTA and CDR2 is FQGTGA. As DNA, the CDR3 is TGTGCCAGCAGCTTGGGACAGGGCGTCCCCGGGGAGCTGTTTTTT. Translated: CASSLGQGVPGELFF.

This clonotype was recorded a few times. The chain employs TRBV20-1 and TRBJ1-5; perhaps TRBD1 as D (6 bases). The germline gives CDR1 DFQATT, CDR2 SNEGSKA (reference sequence). The CDR3 is 15 amino acids. V lost 1 base, J lost 0 bases, and 10 bases lay in between. The CDR3 DNA sequence: TGCAGTGCTAGAGCAGGGGTCGATAGCAATCAGCCCCAGCATTTT. This gives the protein CSARAGVDSNQPQHF.

V gene TRBV25-1 combines with J gene TRBJ2-1, with TRBD1 matching 7 bases. Germline V gene lookup returns CDR1 MGHDK and CDR2 SYGVNS. This CDR3 is 15 amino acids long. V shed 4 bases, J shed 4 bases, and the junction held 7 bases outside the gene matches. The CDR3 spells CASSVGGQLYNEQFF. The CDR3 DNA reads as TGTGCCAGCAGTGTTGGGGGACAGCTTTACAATGAGCAGTTCTTC.

This clonotype was seen at least ten times. CDR3 amino acids: CASSRQITDTQYF. In nucleotides, the CDR3 is TGCGCCAGCAGCCGGCAAATCACAGATACGCAGTATTTT. This chain links TRBV4-3 with TRBJ2-3; D gene uncertain. The V gene lost 4 bases and the J gene lost 2 bases, with 7 bases spanning the gap. The CDR3 length is 13 residues. The germline V gene encodes CDR1 LGHNA and CDR2 YSLEER.

This clonotype was seen only a few times. This chain uses TRBV7-2 with TRBJ2-7; 10 bases match TRBD2. Germline V gene data show CDR1 as SGHTA and CDR2 as FQGNSA. V lost 5 bases to trimming and J lost 4 bases; unmatched junction nucleotides: 11. This CDR3 has 16 amino acids. In DNA form, the CDR3 reads TGTGCCAGCAGCACCCGGGGAAATAGCGGGGGGTACGAGCAGTACTTC. Translated: CASSTRGNSGGYEQYF.

This clonotype showed up just a few times. The chain carries TRBV7-2 and TRBJ2-7, with D unclear. Per the germline V gene, CDR1 is SGHTA and CDR2 is FQGNSA. The V and J ends lost 5 bases and 4 bases respectively, with 12 bases between them. The CDR3 contains 13 residues. The CDR3 here is CASSRSGWYEQYF. CDR3 nucleotide sequence: TGTGCCAGCAGCAGGTCGGGCTGGTACGAGCAGTACTTC.